This TCR beta chain came from a study of vaccination and CD4 T cells after COVID-19. Looking at the study overall: The convalescent population consisted of six males and four females, two of whom were of Hispanic ethnicity.

With 4 bases clipped from V and 6 bases from J, the junction kept 3 bases outside the gene matches. CDR1 is SGDLS, CDR2 YYNGEE, per germline. The CDR3 length is 13 residues. An Oncomine TCR Beta short-read assay was used to sequence the DNA from cultured CD4+ T cells. TCRdb passed the PCR reads through MiXCR, listing each CDR3 protein once. Among approximately 15,000 distinct CDR3 sequences listed, approximately 58% were seen once. Treatment reported: roughly 11-day PBMC culture with coronavirus spike peptide pools or control peptides (ViraFEST assay). ViraFEST used peptide pools to expand antigen-specific T cells, then sequenced TCRs. This clonotype was observed once. What it recognizes is unknown.

This TCR was recovered from a human donor who had recovered from COVID-19. This specimen consisted of CD4+ T cells from blood, cultured in vitro, obtained after SARS-CoV-2 vaccination. The rearrangement joins TRBV9 to TRBJ1-2; 10 nucleotides line up with TRBD1. CDR3 DNA: TGTGCCAGCAGCTCCGGGACAGGGGATGGCTACACCTTC. It translates to CASSSGTGDGYTF.